This TCR beta chain came from a study of OX40 agonist ivuxolimab in advanced cancers. Whole-study results and caveats: The study found that CD8+ T cells averaged more expanded clones than CD4+. The CD4+ and CD8+ T cells in the blood had expanded clonally by week 6 at 0.1 to 3.0 mg/kg. The study did not work out the antigen specificity of the expanded peripheral T cells.

Profiling relied on immunoSEQ multiplex PCR, and the TCRdb table lists in-frame clones only, not all of them. Seen here are about 77,000 clones, around 86% observed once, and the top ten hold roughly 0.54%. V was clipped by 2 bases and J by 3 bases, with 9 bases between them. CDR1 is SGHTA, CDR2 FQGTGA, per germline. The CDR3 is made up of 14 amino acids. Patients who had autoimmune disease history or got systemic immunosuppression were left out. Points on this clone: Its antigen remains unidentified.

This sequence joins TRBV7-3 and TRBJ2-3, with D hard to call. The sequence was obtained from an adult with an advanced solid tumor such as melanoma, head and neck, liver or kidney cancer. The sequenced sample was CD4+ or CD8+ T cells sorted from blood, obtained in a trial of the OX40 agonist ivuxolimab. CDR3 amino acids: CASSLHTETDTQYF. DNA of the CDR3: TGTGCCAGCAGCTTACACACAGAGACAGATACGCAGTATTTT.